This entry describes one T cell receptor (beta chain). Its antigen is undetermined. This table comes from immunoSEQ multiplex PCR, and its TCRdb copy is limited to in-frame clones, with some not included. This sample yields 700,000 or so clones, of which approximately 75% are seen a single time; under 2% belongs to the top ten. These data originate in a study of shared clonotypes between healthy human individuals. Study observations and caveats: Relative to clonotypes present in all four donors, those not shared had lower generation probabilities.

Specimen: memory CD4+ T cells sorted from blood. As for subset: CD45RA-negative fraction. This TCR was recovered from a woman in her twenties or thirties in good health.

The CDR3 region is CASRRENVGTEAFF. In nucleotides, the CDR3 is TGTGCCAGCAGGAGGGAGAATGTAGGAACTGAAGCTTTCTTT. The chain has TRBV2 and TRBJ1-1; no clear D gene. Per germline, CDR1 SNHLY and CDR2 FYNNEI. The CDR3 consists of 14 residues. Trimming shortened V by 6 bases and J by 5 bases, and 16 bases separated the two germline ends.